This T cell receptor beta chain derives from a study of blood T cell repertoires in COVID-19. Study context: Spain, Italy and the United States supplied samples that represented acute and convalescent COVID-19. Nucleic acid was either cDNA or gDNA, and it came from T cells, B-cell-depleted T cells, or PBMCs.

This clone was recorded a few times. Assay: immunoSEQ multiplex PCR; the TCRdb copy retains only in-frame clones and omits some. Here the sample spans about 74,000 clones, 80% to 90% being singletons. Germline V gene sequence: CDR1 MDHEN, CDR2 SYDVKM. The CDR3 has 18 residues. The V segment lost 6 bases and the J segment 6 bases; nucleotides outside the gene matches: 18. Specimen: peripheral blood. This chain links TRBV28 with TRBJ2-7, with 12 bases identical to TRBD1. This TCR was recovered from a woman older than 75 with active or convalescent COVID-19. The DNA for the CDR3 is TGTGCCAGCAGGGCGGGGACAGGGGGCGCCTCCCGCCCTACCGAGCAGTACTTC. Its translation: CASRAGTGGASRPTEQYF.